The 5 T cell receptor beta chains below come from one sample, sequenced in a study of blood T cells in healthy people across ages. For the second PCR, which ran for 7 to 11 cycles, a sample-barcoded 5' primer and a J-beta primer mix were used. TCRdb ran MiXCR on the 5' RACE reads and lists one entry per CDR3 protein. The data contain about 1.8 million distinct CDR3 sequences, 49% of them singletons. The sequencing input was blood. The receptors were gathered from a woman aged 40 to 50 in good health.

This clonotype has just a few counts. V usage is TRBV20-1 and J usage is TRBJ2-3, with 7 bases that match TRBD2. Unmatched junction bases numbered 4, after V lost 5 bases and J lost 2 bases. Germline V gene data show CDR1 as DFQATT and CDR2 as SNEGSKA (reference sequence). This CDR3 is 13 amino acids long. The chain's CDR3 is CSARGESTDTQYF. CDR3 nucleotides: TGCAGTGCTCGGGGGGAGTCCACAGATACGCAGTATTTT.

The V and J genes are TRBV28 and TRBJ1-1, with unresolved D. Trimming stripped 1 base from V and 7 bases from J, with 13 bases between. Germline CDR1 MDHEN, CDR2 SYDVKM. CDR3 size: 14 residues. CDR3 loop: CASSLYGGRGEAFF. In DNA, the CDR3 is TGTGCCAGCAGTTTATACGGCGGACGCGGTGAAGCTTTCTTT.

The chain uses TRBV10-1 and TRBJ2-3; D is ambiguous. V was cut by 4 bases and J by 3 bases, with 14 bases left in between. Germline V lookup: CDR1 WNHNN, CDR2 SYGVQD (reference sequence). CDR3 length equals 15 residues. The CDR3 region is CASSAGIPRTDTQYF. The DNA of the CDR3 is TGCGCCAGCAGTGCTGGGATCCCCAGGACAGATACGCAGTATTTT.

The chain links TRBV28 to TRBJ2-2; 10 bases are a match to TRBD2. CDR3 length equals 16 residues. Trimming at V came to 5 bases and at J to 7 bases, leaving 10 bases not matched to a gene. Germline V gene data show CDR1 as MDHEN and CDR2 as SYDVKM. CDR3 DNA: TGTGCCAGCAGTCAATTAGCGGGGGGTCCTCACGGGGAGCTGTTTTTT. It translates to CASSQLAGGPHGELFF.

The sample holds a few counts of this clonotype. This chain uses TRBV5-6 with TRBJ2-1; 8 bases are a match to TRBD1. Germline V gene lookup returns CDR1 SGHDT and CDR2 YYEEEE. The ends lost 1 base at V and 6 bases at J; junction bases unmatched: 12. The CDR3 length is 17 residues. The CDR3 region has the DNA TGTGCCAGCAGCTTGTTCCGTCAGGGGGCGGGGAGCAATGAGCAGTTCTTC. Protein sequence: CASSLFRQGAGSNEQFF.